This T cell receptor (beta chain) was identified during a study of T cells in Graves' hyperthyroidism and ophthalmopathy. Amplification of TCR beta CDR3 regions used RNA as the template. RT-PCR in the first round (using the HTBI primer set) targeted the TCR CDR3. TCRdb used MiXCR to reprocess the multiplex PCR reads, holding one entry per CDR3 protein. The profile shows fewer than 700,000 distinct CDR3 sequences, roughly 17% of them singletons. In this sample, this clonotype turned up once. Its target is not known. Germline V gives CDR1 MNHEY, CDR2 SMNVEV (reference sequence). CDR3 size: 15 residues. V lost 8 bases to trimming and J lost 8 bases; unmatched junction nucleotides: 15. Patients aged 18 to 65 with hyperthyroidism were newly diagnosed, with duration under 2 months. Diagnoses used clinical symptoms, serum thyroxine and TRAb, thyroid ultrasound and orbital computed tomography. The PBMCs studied were ones that came from 9 to 10 ml fresh peripheral blood.

Notes on the study in general: Most expanded thyroid clonotypes above 0.001 also appeared in blood.

The receptor comes from a woman aged 30 to 39 with Graves' hyperthyroidism. The sequencing sample was made of blood. V is TRBV27 and J is TRBJ2-1, with TRBD2 matching 7 bases. CDR3 region: CASYPWEGKADEQFF. The CDR3 nucleotides read TGTGCCAGCTACCCGTGGGAGGGGAAGGCCGATGAGCAGTTCTTC.